This entry concerns a single TCR beta chain. Its antigen is not identified. The data were taken from a study of OX40 agonist ivuxolimab in advanced cancers. Study outcomes and limitations: Some patients who did not respond also had low normalized T-cell clonal expansion.

Assay used: immunoSEQ multiplex PCR; TCRdb lists only in-frame clones, some missing. Among 49,000 or so clones listed, roughly 89% were seen once. Per the germline V gene, CDR1 is MDHEN and CDR2 is SYDVKM. V was pared by 3 bases and J by 2 bases, with 1 base of the junction left unmatched. This CDR3 region has 13 residues. The chain couples TRBV28 to TRBJ2-7; TRBD2 aligns across 7 bases. Material: CD4+ or CD8+ T cells sorted from blood, obtained in a trial of the OX40 agonist ivuxolimab. The TCR sequence derives from an adult with an advanced solid tumor such as melanoma, head and neck, liver or kidney cancer. The CDR3 region has the DNA TGTGCCAGCAGTTTCGGGGGGACCTACGAGCAGTACTTC. This translates into CASSFGGTYEQYF.